These 13 T cell receptor beta chains were sequenced from one sample in a study of immune evolution from preneoplasia to lung adenocarcinoma. TCRdb's copy holds only in-frame clones and misses some; the assay was immunoSEQ multiplex PCR. The table shows approximately 7,400 clones, with just under 80% occurring only once. The sequencing sample was made of FFPE adjacent normal lung tissue. These receptor sequences come from a person aged 65-85 years with lung adenocarcinoma.

The J gene is TRBJ1-4, the V gene TRBV27, with 7 bases fitting TRBD1. Trimming removed 9 bases from V and 7 bases from J; junction bases left unmatched: 5. Germline values: CDR1 MNHEY, CDR2 SMNVEV (reference sequence). CDR3 length: 12 amino acids. The chain's CDR3 is CASRQGTEKLFF. In DNA form, the CDR3 reads TGTGCCAGTCGACAGGGAACTGAAAAACTGTTTTTT. The full variable domain, rest sourced from reference TRBV27 and TRBJ1-4, is EAQVTQNPRYLITVTGKKLTVTCSQNMNHEYMSWYRQDPGLGLRQIYYSMNVEVTDKGDVPEGYKVSRKEKRNFPLILESPSPNQTSLYFCASRQGTEKLFFGSGTQLSVL.

The V call is TRBV6-5, the J call TRBJ2-2; D is tentatively TRBD1 or TRBD2 (5 bases each). V lost 5 bases and J lost 7, with 11 bases in between. The CDR3 runs to 13 residues. The germline CDR1 and CDR2 sequences are MNHEY and SVGAGI. DNA of the CDR3: TGTGCCAGCAGTAGCCGGGACGACGGGGAGCTGTTTTTT. Translated: CASSSRDDGELFF.

V gene TRBV6-6 combines with J gene TRBJ1-1, with D perhaps matching TRBD1 (5 bases). Per germline, CDR1 MNHNY and CDR2 SVGAGI (reference sequence). The CDR3 runs 12 residues. The V end was cut by 2 bases, the J end by 4 bases, with 5 bases between. This CDR3 is CASSYGGTEAFF. The CDR3 coding sequence is TGTGCCAGCAGTTACGGGGGCACTGAAGCTTTCTTT.

This chain links TRBV9 with TRBJ1-2; no reliable D call. Trimming removed 5 bases at V and 9 bases at J, with 20 bases between. CDR3 length equals 14 residues. CDR1 is SGDLS and CDR2 is YYNGEE in the germline V gene. CDR3 sequence (DNA): TGTGCCAGCAGAGCGACGGACCCCAGTGCGAGCTACACCTTC. Translating gives CASRATDPSASYTF.

The chain carries TRBV2 and TRBJ2-2, with 7 positions matching TRBD1. The CDR3 length is 15 residues. With 2 bases clipped from V and 0 bases from J, the junction kept 0 bases outside the gene matches. Germline V gives CDR1 SNHLY, CDR2 FYNNEI. The CDR3 coding sequence is TGTGCCAGCAGTGAACAGGGGGCGAACACCGGGGAGCTGTTTTTT. This encodes CASSEQGANTGELFF.

This clone was observed a single time. The chain carries TRBV19 and TRBJ1-5, with TRBD1 matching over 7 bases. The CDR3 totals 15 residues. From germline, CDR1 is LNHDA and CDR2 SQIVND (reference sequence). The V and J ends lost 6 bases and 2 bases, in that order; junction bases with no gene match: 7. The CDR3 DNA sequence: TGTGCCAGTAGACAGGGGAGCATGGGCAATCAGCCCCAGCATTTT. Translating gives CASRQGSMGNQPQHF.

This chain connects TRBV5-6 to TRBJ2-4; 9 bases fit TRBD1. V shed 4 bases, J shed 8 bases, and the junction held 19 bases outside the gene matches. The CDR3 extends over 18 amino acids. Germline V lookup: CDR1 SGHDT, CDR2 YYEEEE. The CDR3 spells CASSLSLGTGTLTDIQYF. The CDR3 coding sequence is TGTGCCAGCAGCCTATCACTCGGGACAGGGACCTTAACGGACATTCAGTACTTC.

The rearrangement links TRBV6-1 to TRBJ1-2; maybe TRBD1 (5 bases). CDR3 length equals 12 residues. Germline CDR1 is MNHNS and CDR2 is SASEGT. Trimming removed 1 base from V and 8 bases from J, with 8 bases in between. The CDR3, as DNA: TGTGCCAGCAGTGAAGTGGGGCCAGGCTACACCTTC. This translates into CASSEVGPGYTF.

The rearrangement links TRBV30 to TRBJ1-5; TRBD1 matches 7 bases. The V gene end was trimmed by 6 bases and the J gene end by 1 base; junction bases not matched to a gene: 3. CDR1 GTSNPN and CDR2 SVGIG come from the germline V gene (reference sequence). CDR3 length: 13 residues. Here the CDR3 DNA reads TGTGCCTGCAACAGGGGAAGCAATCAGCCCCAGCATTTT. Residues: CACNRGSNQPQHF.

CDR3 coding DNA: TGTGCCTCGAATGCGGCAGGGGCCCACGGGGAGCAGTACTTC. It codes for CASNAAGAHGEQYF. The chain is built from TRBV30 and TRBJ2-7; tentatively, D is TRBD1 (6 bases). The CDR3 is 14 residues long. Deletions cut 7 bases from V and 7 bases from J, with 23 bases between. Looked up from germline, CDR1 is GTSNPN and CDR2 is SVGIG (reference sequence).

This clone showed up just a few times. The rearrangement links TRBV4-1 to TRBJ2-2; no clear D gene. Trimming cost V 1 base and J 1 base, with 4 bases left between them. This CDR3 has 14 amino acids. CDR1 is MGHRA and CDR2 is YSYEKL in the germline V gene. CDR3 DNA sequence: TGCGCCAGCAGCCAAGCGGAGAACACCGGGGAGCTGTTTTTT. Protein: CASSQAENTGELFF.

The rearrangement uses TRBV9 and TRBJ2-3; the D is unclear. The V end lost 0 bases, the J end lost 6 bases, and 14 bases lay between the germline ends. Germline V gives CDR1 SGDLS, CDR2 YYNGEE. This CDR3 is built from 15 residues. As DNA, the CDR3 is TGTGCCAGCAGCGTAGGGATCCTCCCGAGGGATACGCAGTATTTT. Amino acid sequence: CASSVGILPRDTQYF.

This rearrangement joins TRBV5-4 to TRBJ2-7; TRBD2 aligns across 7 bases. Germline values: CDR1 SGHNT, CDR2 YYREEE (reference sequence). The CDR3 is 14 amino acids. Trimming removed 0 bases from V and 2 bases from J; junction bases left unmatched: 2. In DNA, the CDR3 is TGTGCCAGCAGCTTGGCGGGAGGCCCCTACGAGCAGTACTTC. Translation: CASSLAGGPYEQYF.